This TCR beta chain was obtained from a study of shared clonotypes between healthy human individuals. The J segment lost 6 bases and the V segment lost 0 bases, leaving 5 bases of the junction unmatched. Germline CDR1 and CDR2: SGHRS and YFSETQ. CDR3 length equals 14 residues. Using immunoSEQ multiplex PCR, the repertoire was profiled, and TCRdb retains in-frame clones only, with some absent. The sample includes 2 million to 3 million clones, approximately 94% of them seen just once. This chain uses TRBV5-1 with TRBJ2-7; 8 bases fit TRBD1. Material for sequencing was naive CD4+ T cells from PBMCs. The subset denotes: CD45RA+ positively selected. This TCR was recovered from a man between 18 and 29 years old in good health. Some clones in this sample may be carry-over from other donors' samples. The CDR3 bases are TGCGCCAGCAGCTTGGAGAGACAGGGGTTCGAGCAGTACTTC. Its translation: CASSLERQGFEQYF.